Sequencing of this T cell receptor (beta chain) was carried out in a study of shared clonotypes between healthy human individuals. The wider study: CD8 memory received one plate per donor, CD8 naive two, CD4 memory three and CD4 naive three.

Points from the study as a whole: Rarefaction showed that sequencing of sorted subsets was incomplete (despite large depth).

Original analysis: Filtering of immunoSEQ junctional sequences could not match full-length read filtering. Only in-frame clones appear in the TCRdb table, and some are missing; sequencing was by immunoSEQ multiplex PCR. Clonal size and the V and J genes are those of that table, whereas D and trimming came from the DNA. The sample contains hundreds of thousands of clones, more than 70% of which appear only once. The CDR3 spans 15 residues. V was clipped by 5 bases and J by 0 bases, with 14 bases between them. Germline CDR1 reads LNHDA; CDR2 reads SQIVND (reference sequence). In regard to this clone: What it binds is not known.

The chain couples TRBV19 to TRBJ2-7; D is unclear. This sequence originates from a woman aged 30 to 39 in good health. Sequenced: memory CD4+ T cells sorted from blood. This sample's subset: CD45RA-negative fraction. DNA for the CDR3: TGTGCCAGTAGTGGCCCGGGCTCCAACTCCTACGAGCAGTACTTC. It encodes CASSGPGSNSYEQYF.